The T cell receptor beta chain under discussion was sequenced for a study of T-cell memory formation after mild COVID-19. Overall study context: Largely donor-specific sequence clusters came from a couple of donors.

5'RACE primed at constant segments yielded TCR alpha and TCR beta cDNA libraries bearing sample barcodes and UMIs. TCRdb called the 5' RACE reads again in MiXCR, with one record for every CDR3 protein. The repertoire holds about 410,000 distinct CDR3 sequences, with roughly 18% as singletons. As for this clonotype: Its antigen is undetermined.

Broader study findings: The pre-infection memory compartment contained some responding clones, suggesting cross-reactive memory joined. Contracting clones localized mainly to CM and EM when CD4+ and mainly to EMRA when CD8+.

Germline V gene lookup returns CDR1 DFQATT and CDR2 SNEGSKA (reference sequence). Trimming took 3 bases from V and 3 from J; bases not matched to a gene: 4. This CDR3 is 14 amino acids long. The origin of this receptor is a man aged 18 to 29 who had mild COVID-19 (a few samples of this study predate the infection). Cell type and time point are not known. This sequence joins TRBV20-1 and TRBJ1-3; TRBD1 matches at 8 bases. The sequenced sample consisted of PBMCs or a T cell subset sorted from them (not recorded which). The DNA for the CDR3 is TGCAGTGCTAGGGACAGGGAGTATGGAAACACCATATATTTT. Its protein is CSARDREYGNTIYF.